The rows below give T cell receptor beta chains drawn from one sample of a study of shared clonotypes between healthy human individuals. Using immunoSEQ multiplex PCR, the repertoire was profiled, and TCRdb retains in-frame clones only, with some absent. The table lists around 1.1 million clones, 75% to 85% of them singletons. The sequenced material came from memory CD4+ T cells from PBMCs. These receptors all come from a man aged 18 to 35 in good health. Some clones in this sample may be carry-over from other donors' samples. CDR3s include the opening cysteine and the closing phenylalanine or tryptophan. Each record gives: V gene, D gene, clone size, J gene, CDR3 length, CDR3 DNA, CDR3 protein. The D gene is left open where the match is weak. Expanded clones get a size class; other rows say once, few or many, or leave the size out.

v_call: TRBV14
d_call: -
clone_size: -
j_call: TRBJ2-5
cdr3_length: 15
cdr3_nt: TGTGCCAGCAGCCAGGTCTACCCAGGTCTAGAGACCCAGTACTTC
cdr3_aa: CASSQVYPGLETQYF

v_call: TRBV10-3
d_call: -
clone_size: -
j_call: TRBJ1-1
cdr3_length: 16
cdr3_nt: TGTGCCATCAGTGAGGAGGCACGTAAGGGCTACACTGAAGCTTTCTTT
cdr3_aa: CAISEEARKGYTEAFF

v_call: TRBV5-4
d_call: -
clone_size: few
j_call: TRBJ2-7
cdr3_length: 14
cdr3_nt: TGTGCCAGCAGCTTGGTGGGGAACCCCTACGAGCAGTACTTC
cdr3_aa: CASSLVGNPYEQYF

v_call: TRBV7-7
d_call: TRBD1
clone_size: many
j_call: TRBJ2-7
cdr3_length: 15
cdr3_nt: TGTGCCAGCAGCTTAGCTCTAGGACAGGGTTACGAGCAGTACTTC
cdr3_aa: CASSLALGQGYEQYF

v_call: TRBV6-1
d_call: -
clone_size: -
j_call: TRBJ1-1
cdr3_length: 15
cdr3_nt: TGTGCCAGCAGTGAAGGTAAAGGGGTAAACACTGAAGCTTTCTTT
cdr3_aa: CASSEGKGVNTEAFF

v_call: TRBV7-2
d_call: TRBD2
clone_size: -
j_call: TRBJ2-3
cdr3_length: 14
cdr3_nt: TGTGCCAGCAGAGTTAGCGGGAGTTCAGATACGCAGTATTTT
cdr3_aa: CASRVSGSSDTQYF

v_call: TRBV9
d_call: -
clone_size: -
j_call: TRBJ1-2
cdr3_length: 15
cdr3_nt: TGTGCCAGCAGCGCTCAAGGACGGTTTAACTATGGCTACACCTTC
cdr3_aa: CASSAQGRFNYGYTF

v_call: TRBV10-2
d_call: -
clone_size: -
j_call: TRBJ1-6
cdr3_length: 14
cdr3_nt: TGCGCCAGCAGTGAGTCGGTTGGATCGGGTTCCCTCCACTTT
cdr3_aa: CASSESVGSGSLHF

v_call: TRBV5-1
d_call: -
clone_size: -
j_call: TRBJ1-2
cdr3_length: 13
cdr3_nt: TGCGCCAGCAGCTTGACAGCTAACTATGGCTACACCTTC
cdr3_aa: CASSLTANYGYTF

v_call: TRBV29-1
d_call: -
clone_size: -
j_call: TRBJ2-1
cdr3_length: 10
cdr3_nt: TGCAGCGGCGTGTTTCATGGGCAGTTCTTC
cdr3_aa: CSGVFHGQFF

v_call: TRBV9
d_call: TRBD2
clone_size: once
j_call: TRBJ2-1
cdr3_length: 16
cdr3_nt: TGTGCCAGCAGCGGGGCTAGCGGGAGGCTTAGTAATGAGCAGTTCTTC
cdr3_aa: CASSGASGRLSNEQFF

v_call: TRBV27
d_call: -
clone_size: -
j_call: TRBJ2-5
cdr3_length: 15
cdr3_nt: TGTGCCAGCAGTCCGCGGCGGGATTCCGTAGAGACCCAGTACTTC
cdr3_aa: CASSPRRDSVETQYF

v_call: TRBV27
d_call: TRBD2
clone_size: -
j_call: TRBJ2-2
cdr3_length: 15
cdr3_nt: TGTGCCAGCAGTTTACTAGCGGGGAACACCGGGGAGCTGTTTTTT
cdr3_aa: CASSLLAGNTGELFF

v_call: TRBV5-1
d_call: TRBD1
clone_size: few
j_call: TRBJ1-1
cdr3_length: 17
cdr3_nt: TGCGCCAGCAGCTTGGACCCCAACAGACAGGGGAACACTGAAGCTTTCTTT
cdr3_aa: CASSLDPNRQGNTEAFF

v_call: TRBV19
d_call: -
clone_size: many
j_call: TRBJ1-2
cdr3_length: 13
cdr3_nt: TGTGCCAGTAGTATTGACAGCGACTATGGCTACACCTTC
cdr3_aa: CASSIDSDYGYTF

v_call: TRBV29-1
d_call: TRBD1
clone_size: -
j_call: TRBJ1-2
cdr3_length: 17
cdr3_nt: TGCAGCGTGGCGCCGGGACAGAGCATGCTCCGGGCCGATGGCTACACCTTC
cdr3_aa: CSVAPGQSMLRADGYTF

v_call: TRBV9
d_call: -
clone_size: -
j_call: TRBJ2-1
cdr3_length: 15
cdr3_nt: TGTGCCAGCAGCGTAGACTCGGGATGGGGGGATGAGCAGTTCTTC
cdr3_aa: CASSVDSGWGDEQFF

v_call: TRBV30
d_call: -
clone_size: -
j_call: TRBJ1-4
cdr3_length: 13
cdr3_nt: TGTGCCTGGAGGGGACACCCTAATGAAAAACTGTTTTTT
cdr3_aa: CAWRGHPNEKLFF

v_call: TRBV5-4
d_call: TRBD1
clone_size: -
j_call: TRBJ2-7
cdr3_length: 15
cdr3_nt: TGTGCCAGCAGCTTGAGGGACAGGGCCCCCTACGAGCAGTACTTC
cdr3_aa: CASSLRDRAPYEQYF

v_call: TRBV6-6
d_call: -
clone_size: -
j_call: TRBJ1-2
cdr3_length: 13
cdr3_nt: TGTGCCACCTTCGACAGCAGTTTATATGGCTACACCTTC
cdr3_aa: CATFDSSLYGYTF

v_call: TRBV28
d_call: -
clone_size: -
j_call: TRBJ1-1
cdr3_length: 13
cdr3_nt: TGTGCCAGCAGTTTGGTCGTGAACACTGAAGCTTTCTTT
cdr3_aa: CASSLVVNTEAFF

v_call: TRBV15
d_call: -
clone_size: once
j_call: TRBJ2-6
cdr3_length: 17
cdr3_nt: TGTGCCACCAGCAGGATACAGGGCCTCTCTGGGGCCAACGTCCTGACTTTC
cdr3_aa: CATSRIQGLSGANVLTF

v_call: TRBV6-5
d_call: -
clone_size: -
j_call: TRBJ2-4
cdr3_length: 14
cdr3_nt: TGTGCCAGCAGTTACAGGGAGGGGGGTAGCATTCAGTACTTC
cdr3_aa: CASSYREGGSIQYF

v_call: TRBV5-4
d_call: TRBD1
clone_size: -
j_call: TRBJ1-2
cdr3_length: 14
cdr3_nt: TGTGCCAGCAGCCGGGACAGCCGCAACTATGGCTACACCTTC
cdr3_aa: CASSRDSRNYGYTF

v_call: TRBV14
d_call: TRBD1
clone_size: -
j_call: TRBJ1-2
cdr3_length: 14
cdr3_nt: TGTGCCAGCAGCCCAACGGGACAGTACTATGGCTACACCTTC
cdr3_aa: CASSPTGQYYGYTF

v_call: TRBV6-5
d_call: -
clone_size: -
j_call: TRBJ1-3
cdr3_length: 15
cdr3_nt: TGTGCCAGCAGTTACGCTCACAGTTCTGGAAACACCATATATTTT
cdr3_aa: CASSYAHSSGNTIYF

v_call: TRBV28
d_call: -
clone_size: -
j_call: TRBJ2-3
cdr3_length: 15
cdr3_nt: TGTGCCAGCAGTTTAAGCTCTAGCAACACAGATACGCAGTATTTT
cdr3_aa: CASSLSSSNTDTQYF

v_call: TRBV10-3
d_call: -
clone_size: -
j_call: TRBJ2-7
cdr3_length: 16
cdr3_nt: TGTGCCATCAGTGACCGAAACGCAGGTACCGTCTACGAGCAGTACTTC
cdr3_aa: CAISDRNAGTVYEQYF

v_call: TRBV7-2
d_call: -
clone_size: -
j_call: TRBJ1-5
cdr3_length: 13
cdr3_nt: TGTGCCAGCAGCACTAGCAGGGAACAGCCCCAGCATTTT
cdr3_aa: CASSTSREQPQHF

v_call: TRBV9
d_call: TRBD2
clone_size: -
j_call: TRBJ2-7
cdr3_length: 16
cdr3_nt: TGTGCCAGCAGCGTCCAGACTAGCGGGAGGGTCTACGAGCAGTACTTC
cdr3_aa: CASSVQTSGRVYEQYF

v_call: TRBV2
d_call: -
clone_size: -
j_call: TRBJ2-3
cdr3_length: 13
cdr3_nt: TGTGCCAGCACATATGACAGCACAGATACGCAGTATTTT
cdr3_aa: CASTYDSTDTQYF

v_call: TRBV7-9
d_call: -
clone_size: -
j_call: TRBJ2-7
cdr3_length: 14
cdr3_nt: TGTGCCAGCAGCTCCACAGGGTTTACCTACGAGCAGTACTTC
cdr3_aa: CASSSTGFTYEQYF

v_call: TRBV4-1
d_call: -
clone_size: -
j_call: TRBJ2-7
cdr3_length: 15
cdr3_nt: TGCGCCAGCAGCCGCCTAGTACAGTCCTCCTACGAGCAGTACTTC
cdr3_aa: CASSRLVQSSYEQYF

v_call: TRBV15
d_call: -
clone_size: -
j_call: TRBJ1-2
cdr3_length: 16
cdr3_nt: TGTGCCACCAGCAGAGATCGGGGCGGATCTAACTATGGCTACACCTTC
cdr3_aa: CATSRDRGGSNYGYTF

v_call: TRBV5-1
d_call: TRBD1
clone_size: once
j_call: TRBJ1-4
cdr3_length: 15
cdr3_nt: TGCGCCAGCAGCAAGGTGACAGGGGGCCAGGAAAAACTGTTTTTT
cdr3_aa: CASSKVTGGQEKLFF

v_call: TRBV9
d_call: TRBD2
clone_size: -
j_call: TRBJ2-5
cdr3_length: 18
cdr3_nt: TGTGCCAGCAGCGTAGGGGCTAGCGGGAGCCGGTACCAAGAGACCCAGTACTTC
cdr3_aa: CASSVGASGSRYQETQYF

v_call: TRBV7-3
d_call: TRBD2
clone_size: -
j_call: TRBJ2-7
cdr3_length: 15
cdr3_nt: TGTGCCAGCAGCTTGGGGACTAGCGGGAGCCACGAGCAGTACTTC
cdr3_aa: CASSLGTSGSHEQYF

v_call: TRBV2
d_call: TRBD2
clone_size: -
j_call: TRBJ2-5
cdr3_length: 15
cdr3_nt: TGTGCCAGCAGGAGGACTAGCGGGGGCCAAGAGACCCAGTACTTC
cdr3_aa: CASRRTSGGQETQYF

v_call: TRBV6-5
d_call: -
clone_size: -
j_call: TRBJ2-3
cdr3_length: 16
cdr3_nt: TGTGCCAGCAGTTACGCCTTGGGAGGGGGAGCAGATACGCAGTATTTT
cdr3_aa: CASSYALGGGADTQYF

v_call: TRBV4-2
d_call: -
clone_size: -
j_call: TRBJ2-3
cdr3_length: 16
cdr3_nt: TGTGCCAGCAGCCAAGAAACAGGAGGCAAGGCAGATACGCAGTATTTT
cdr3_aa: CASSQETGGKADTQYF

v_call: TRBV4-1
d_call: -
clone_size: -
j_call: TRBJ2-2
cdr3_length: 14
cdr3_nt: TGCGCCAGCAGCCCGAAGACTCGGGCCGGGGAGCTGTTTTTT
cdr3_aa: CASSPKTRAGELFF

v_call: TRBV7-2
d_call: TRBD1
clone_size: -
j_call: TRBJ1-1
cdr3_length: 15
cdr3_nt: TGTGCCAGCAAGGGACAGTCGTCCGTGAACACTGAAGCTTTCTTT
cdr3_aa: CASKGQSSVNTEAFF

v_call: TRBV28
d_call: -
clone_size: many
j_call: TRBJ2-3
cdr3_length: 12
cdr3_nt: TGTGCCAGCAGTTTCTCCACAGATACGCAGTATTTT
cdr3_aa: CASSFSTDTQYF

v_call: TRBV4-1
d_call: -
clone_size: -
j_call: TRBJ2-3
cdr3_length: 17
cdr3_nt: TGCGCCAGCAGCCGGTGGGGGGCGGGTGGCTTCACAGATACGCAGTATTTT
cdr3_aa: CASSRWGAGGFTDTQYF

v_call: TRBV2
d_call: TRBD1
clone_size: -
j_call: TRBJ2-7
cdr3_length: 14
cdr3_nt: TGTGCCAGCAGTGCAGGACAGGCCTCCTACGAGCAGTACTTC
cdr3_aa: CASSAGQASYEQYF

v_call: TRBV10-1
d_call: TRBD2
clone_size: -
j_call: TRBJ2-1
cdr3_length: 14
cdr3_nt: TGCGCCAGCAGTCGGACTAGCGGGAGTGGTGAGCAGTTCTTC
cdr3_aa: CASSRTSGSGEQFF

v_call: TRBV28
d_call: -
clone_size: -
j_call: TRBJ1-5
cdr3_length: 12
cdr3_nt: TGTGCCAGTGGACTGTTCAATCAGCCCCAGCATTTT
cdr3_aa: CASGLFNQPQHF

v_call: TRBV5-1
d_call: -
clone_size: -
j_call: TRBJ1-5
cdr3_length: 17
cdr3_nt: TGCGCCAGCAGTCTGACCGCCGGGAAAGGGCGCAATCAGCCCCAGCATTTT
cdr3_aa: CASSLTAGKGRNQPQHF

v_call: TRBV11-2
d_call: TRBD2
clone_size: -
j_call: TRBJ2-7
cdr3_length: 16
cdr3_nt: TGTGCCAGCAGCCCCACGACTAGCGGGAGGACCTACGAGCAGTACTTC
cdr3_aa: CASSPTTSGRTYEQYF

v_call: TRBV7-2
d_call: -
clone_size: -
j_call: TRBJ2-5
cdr3_length: 18
cdr3_nt: TGTGCCAGCAGCCGCACGGGGGTGGGCCCACGGGCGGTGGAGACCCAGTACTTC
cdr3_aa: CASSRTGVGPRAVETQYF

v_call: TRBV28
d_call: -
clone_size: -
j_call: TRBJ2-3
cdr3_length: 14
cdr3_nt: TGTGCCAGCAGTACCTTGGGGGGAACAGATACGCAGTATTTT
cdr3_aa: CASSTLGGTDTQYF

v_call: TRBV6-5
d_call: TRBD1
clone_size: -
j_call: TRBJ1-3
cdr3_length: 15
cdr3_nt: TGTGCCAGCAGTTACCGGACAGGGAGTGGAAACACCATATATTTT
cdr3_aa: CASSYRTGSGNTIYF